This T cell receptor (beta chain) was profiled in a study of cytomegalovirus exposure and HLA in healthy donors. General study points: Reportedly, cytomegalovirus status was diagnosed with high sensitivity and specificity.

Germline CDR1 and CDR2: MGHDK and SYGVNS. Trimming removed 2 bases at V and 1 base at J, with 18 bases between. The CDR3 is made up of 17 amino acids. Concerning this clone itself: Its antigen is currently unknown.

This PCR relied on a set of 60 Vbeta primers and 13 Jbeta primers. Data came from immunoSEQ multiplex PCR; TCRdb stores just in-frame clones and leaves some out. This table has under 200,000 clones, approximately 78% appearing once. Sample: PBMCs. The V call is TRBV25-1, the J call TRBJ2-7; the D gene is possibly TRBD1 (5 bases). The sequence came from a woman aged 18-35 years in good health and CMV-seronegative. The CDR3 loop is CASSELSPGPKSYEQYF. The DNA for the CDR3 is TGTGCCAGCAGTGAACTATCCCCAGGGCCAAAGTCCTACGAGCAGTACTTC.